The 28 T cell receptor beta chains given below trace back to one sample, sequenced in a study of blood T cell repertoires in COVID-19. Clones were read by immunoSEQ multiplex PCR, and TCRdb kept only the in-frame ones, dropping some. Seen here are 260,000 or so clones, over 70% observed once, and the top ten hold roughly 5.8%. Input material: peripheral blood. The receptors stem from a man older than 75 with acute or convalescent COVID-19.

The chain has TRBV15 and TRBJ1-1; D is ambiguous. Germline loops: CDR1 LNHNV, CDR2 YYDKDF (reference sequence). This CDR3 is built from 15 residues. Trimming took 0 bases from V and 1 from J, leaving 9 bases between them. In nucleotides, the CDR3 is TGTGCCACCAGCAGAGATATAGCGGGGAACACTGAAGCTTTCTTT. Translation: CATSRDIAGNTEAFF.

The J gene is TRBJ1-3, the V gene TRBV21-1; the DNA was not compared with TRBD1, the D call given in the table. TRBV21-1 is a pseudogene. The CDR3 length is 21 residues. In DNA form, the CDR3 reads TGTGCCAGCAGCAATCCTCCGAGTGGGACAGGGGGCTCAAAGGGTGGAAACACCATATATTTT. It yields the protein CASSNPPSGTGGSKGGNTIYF.

The chain carries TRBV11-3 and TRBJ1-1; 9 bases match TRBD1. J gave up 0 bases and V 5 bases, and 4 bases lay outside the gene matches. Germline lookup yields CDR1 SGHNT and CDR2 YENEEA. The CDR3 covers 15 residues. CDR3: CASSPGQGLNTEAFF. Here the CDR3 DNA reads TGTGCCAGCAGCCCGGGACAGGGATTGAACACTGAAGCTTTCTTT. Full variable domain (rest looked up from reference TRBV11-3 and TRBJ1-1): EAGVVQSPRYKIIEKKQPVAFWCNPISGHNTLYWYLQNLGQGPELLIRYENEEAVDDSQLPKDRFSAERLKGVDSTLKIQPAELGDSAVYLCASSPGQGLNTEAFFGQGTRLTVV.

The chain is built from TRBV30 and TRBJ1-1, with a weak D call TRBD1 (6 bases). V was clipped by 5 bases and J by 1 base, with 14 bases between them. CDR3 length: 14 amino acids. Germline CDR1 is GTSNPN and CDR2 is SVGIG (reference sequence). The CDR3 region has the DNA TGTGCCTGGGGGGGCAGGGGATCGAACACTGAAGCTTTCTTT. As protein: CAWGGRGSNTEAFF.

The chain carries TRBV28 and TRBJ2-7, with TRBD1 identical over 8 bases. CDR1 is MDHEN, CDR2 SYDVKM, per germline. The CDR3 consists of 12 residues. Germline trimming cut 11 bases from V and 0 bases from J; bases unmatched to any gene: 3. The CDR3 is CAPGQASYEQYF. The CDR3 DNA reads as TGTGCCCCGGGACAGGCCTCCTACGAGCAGTACTTC. The whole variable domain, remainder taken from reference TRBV28 and TRBJ2-7, is DVKVTQSSRYLVKRTGEKVFLECVQDMDHENMFWYRQDPGLGLRLIYFSYDVKMKEKGDIPEGYSVSREKKERFSLILESASTNQTSMYLCAPGQASYEQYFGPGTRLTVT.

V gene TRBV19 combines with J gene TRBJ2-1; 10 bases map to TRBD1. Per germline, CDR1 LNHDA and CDR2 SQIVND (reference sequence). The V gene end was trimmed by 10 bases and the J gene end by 8 bases; junction bases not matched to a gene: 14. This CDR3 region has 15 residues. The CDR3 DNA sequence: TGTGCCACCAAGACAGGGGGCGCGTATATGGATGAGCAGTTCTTC. It translates to CATKTGGAYMDEQFF.

This chain connects TRBV4-1 to TRBJ1-2; 7 nucleotides agree with TRBD1. The J segment lost 5 bases and the V segment lost 0 bases, leaving 6 bases of the junction unmatched. Germline V CDR1 and CDR2: MGHRA, YSYEKL. The CDR3 contains 15 residues. The CDR3 reads CASSQETGTRYGYTF. The CDR3 nucleotides are TGCGCCAGCAGCCAAGAGACAGGGACTAGGTATGGCTACACCTTC.

This sequence joins TRBV5-1 and TRBJ2-1, with 11 bases matching TRBD2. Germline trimming cut 0 bases from V and 4 bases from J; bases unmatched to any gene: 9. The CDR3 spans 18 residues. Germline V gives CDR1 SGHRS, CDR2 YFSETQ. The CDR3 sequence: CASSLALAGGTHYNEQFF. In nucleotides, the CDR3 is TGCGCCAGCAGCTTGGCCCTAGCGGGGGGCACTCATTACAATGAGCAGTTCTTC.

The DNA for the CDR3 is TGTGCCAGCAGCCCCCGGGACAGGTTCTACGAGCAGTACTTC. Translated, it gives CASSPRDRFYEQYF. V usage is TRBV3-1 (or the pseudogene TRBV3-2) and J usage is TRBJ2-7; 8 positions agree with TRBD1. This CDR3 has 14 residues. Germline assignment: CDR1 LGHDT and CDR2 YNNKEL (reference sequence). J gave up 3 bases and V 4 bases, and 5 bases lay outside the gene matches.

The chain combines TRBV5-3 with TRBJ1-1, with a tentative D call TRBD1 (6 bases). TRBV5-3 is classed as an ORF, of uncertain function. Trimming took 3 bases from V and 5 from J, leaving 17 bases between them. The CDR3 totals 15 residues. The CDR3 sequence is CARSSHRGARTEAFF. The CDR3 bases are TGTGCCAGAAGCTCCCATCGGGGGGCAAGGACTGAAGCTTTCTTT.

V usage is TRBV28 and J usage is TRBJ1-1, with D tentatively TRBD1 (6 bases). Germline loops: CDR1 MDHEN, CDR2 SYDVKM. Trimming pared 6 bases from V and 10 bases from J, leaving 12 bases between. This CDR3 region has 11 residues. CDR3 loop: CASSLNRAAFF. The CDR3 region has the DNA TGTGCCAGCAGCCTGAACAGGGCAGCTTTCTTT.

This clone was observed a few times. The rearrangement uses TRBV7-2 and TRBJ2-2; 14 nucleotides line up with TRBD2. Germline V lookup: CDR1 SGHTA, CDR2 FQGNSA. This CDR3 contains 17 residues. V gave up 7 bases and J gave up 1 base; unmatched junction bases: 5. The CDR3 DNA reads TGTGCCAGCACAAAGGGGACTAGCGGGAGGAACACCGGGGAGCTGTTTTTT. Encoded protein: CASTKGTSGRNTGELFF.

This clone was detected only a few times. The chain has TRBV27 and TRBJ2-1; TRBD2 agrees at 7 bases. The CDR3 has 14 amino acids. V dropped 2 bases and J dropped 10; count of bases not matched to a gene: 8. Germline V gene lookup returns CDR1 MNHEY and CDR2 SMNVEV (reference sequence). CDR3 sequence: CASSLGSGGDEQFF. The CDR3 DNA reads as TGTGCCAGCAGTTTAGGGTCGGGAGGAGACGAGCAGTTCTTC.

The DNA for the CDR3 is TGTGCCTGGAACCGATTAGCGGGACCCTACGAGCAGTACTTC. Its protein is CAWNRLAGPYEQYF. This chain links TRBV30 with TRBJ2-7; 8 positions match TRBD2. Per germline, CDR1 GTSNPN and CDR2 SVGIG (reference sequence). J was trimmed by 2 bases and V by 4 bases; bases with no gene match: 7. There are 14 residues in the CDR3.

This clone showed up just once. This sequence joins TRBV28 and TRBJ2-1; 7 nucleotides align to TRBD2. Looked up from germline, CDR1 is MDHEN and CDR2 is SYDVKM. Germline trimming cut 6 bases from V and 0 bases from J; bases unmatched to any gene: 8. This CDR3 is 16 amino acids long. CDR3 loop: CASRTQLASSYNEQFF. The CDR3 DNA reads as TGTGCCAGCAGGACCCAACTAGCGAGCTCCTACAATGAGCAGTTCTTC.

This clone was seen at least ten times. Other DNA sequences from this sample encode an identical CDR3 as well. The CDR3 loop reads CASSSQGTGELFF. The CDR3 DNA reads TGTGCCAGCAGTTCCCAGGGGACCGGGGAGCTGTTTTTT. The chain couples TRBV7-2 to TRBJ2-2, with D tentatively TRBD1 (6 bases). V lost 6 bases and J lost 5, with 10 bases in between. CDR3 size: 13 residues. Germline lookup yields CDR1 SGHTA and CDR2 FQGNSA.

In this sample, this clone turned up a few times. V gene TRBV6-5 combines with J gene TRBJ2-2; 9 bases are shared with TRBD1. Germline lookup yields CDR1 MNHEY and CDR2 SVGAGI. The CDR3 loop spans 15 amino acids. V shed 5 bases and J 5 bases; nucleotides not matched to a gene: 6. The CDR3 region is CASSRRQGVTGELFF. CDR3 coding DNA: TGTGCCAGCAGTCGAAGACAGGGGGTTACCGGGGAGCTGTTTTTT.

This chain uses TRBV5-1 with TRBJ2-5; 7 nucleotides line up with TRBD1. The CDR3 extends over 15 amino acids. J was trimmed by 2 bases and V by 0 bases; bases with no gene match: 4. Germline V gives CDR1 SGHRS, CDR2 YFSETQ. This chain's CDR3 is CASSLAAGGQETQYF. DNA for the CDR3: TGCGCCAGCAGCTTGGCGGCAGGGGGACAAGAGACCCAGTACTTC. The full variable domain, in which reference TRBV5-1 and TRBJ2-5 provide the parts outside the CDR3, is KAGVTQTPRYLIKTRGQQVTLSCSPISGHRSVSWYQQTPGQGLQFLFEYFSETQRNKGNFPGRFSGRQFSNSRSEMNVSTLELGDSALYLCASSLAAGGQETQYFGPGTRLLVL.

The rearrangement joins TRBV25-1 to TRBJ1-2, with TRBD1 matching 10 bases. CDR3 size: 15 residues. V trimming: 4 bases; J trimming: 2 bases; junction bases outside the gene matches: 4. The germline V gene encodes CDR1 MGHDK and CDR2 SYGVNS. The CDR3 is CASSGDRGGNYGYTF. In DNA form, the CDR3 reads TGTGCCAGCAGTGGGGACAGGGGAGGAAACTATGGCTACACCTTC.

The chain links TRBV5-6 to TRBJ1-1, with 7 nucleotides matching TRBD1. The CDR3 has 15 residues. Germline V CDR1 and CDR2: SGHDT, YYEEEE. V lost 4 bases, J lost 0 bases, and 6 bases stayed unmatched. CDR3 bases: TGTGCCAGCAGCAAGGGACAGCTCATGAACACTGAAGCTTTCTTT. As protein: CASSKGQLMNTEAFF.

The J gene is TRBJ2-3, the V gene TRBV5-1, with TRBD2 matching over 7 bases. In germline, CDR1 is SGHRS, CDR2 YFSETQ. V lost 0 bases and J lost 3; bases outside the gene matches: 4. The CDR3 length is 15 residues. This CDR3 reads CASSLGAGPTDTQYF. The CDR3 DNA reads TGCGCCAGCAGCTTGGGAGCGGGACCGACAGATACGCAGTATTTT.

V gene TRBV28 combines with J gene TRBJ2-7, with 13 bases matching TRBD2. CDR3 length: 17 amino acids. Germline V gives CDR1 MDHEN, CDR2 SYDVKM. Trimming cost V 5 bases and J 3 bases; bases outside gene matches: 10. CDR3 sequence reads: CASSGTSGDLWGYEQYF. The CDR3 region has the DNA TGTGCCAGCAGTGGGACTAGCGGGGATCTGTGGGGCTACGAGCAGTACTTC.

The chain uses TRBV5-3 and TRBJ1-1, with D unresolved. TRBV5-3 is an ORF, and what it does is uncertain. CDR3 length: 16 residues. V was shortened by 0 bases and J by 1 base, with 13 bases between the two germline ends. The chain's CDR3 is CARSLGHNEGNTEAFF. The CDR3 nucleotides read TGTGCCAGAAGCTTGGGTCACAACGAGGGGAACACTGAAGCTTTCTTT.

This clone was seen ten or more times. The chain recombines TRBV12-3 or TRBV12-4 with TRBJ2-7, with D hard to call. Trimming stripped 5 bases from V and 3 bases from J, with 5 bases between. CDR3 length: 11 residues. CDR3: CASSNNYEQYF. The CDR3 DNA reads TGTGCCAGCAGTAATAACTACGAGCAGTACTTC.

The rearrangement uses TRBV28 and TRBJ2-3; TRBD1 aligns across 7 bases. This CDR3 has 15 amino acids. Germline CDR1 and CDR2: MDHEN and SYDVKM. The V segment lost 6 bases and the J segment 2 bases; nucleotides outside the gene matches: 8. For the CDR3, the DNA is TGTGCCAGCAGGTCACGGGACAGATTCACAGATACGCAGTATTTT. Its protein product is CASRSRDRFTDTQYF.

The chain links TRBV10-3 to TRBJ2-7, with 13 bases lining up with TRBD2. V trimming: 0 bases; J trimming: 8 bases; junction bases outside the gene matches: 7. The CDR3 has 16 residues. The germline gives CDR1 ENHRY, CDR2 SYGVKD. The CDR3 protein is CAISESLGTSGIKQYF. The CDR3 coding sequence is TGTGCCATCAGTGAGTCTTTAGGGACTAGCGGGATCAAGCAGTACTTC.

The chain recombines TRBV7-8 with TRBJ2-1; perhaps TRBD2 as D (5 bases). The CDR3 consists of 15 residues. V was shortened by 5 bases and J by 5 bases, with 16 bases between the two germline ends. CDR1 is SGHVS and CDR2 is FQNEAQ in the germline V gene. CDR3 residues: CASSRRETLNNEQFF. The CDR3 bases are TGTGCCAGCAGCAGAAGGGAGACGCTTAACAATGAGCAGTTCTTC.

This chain connects TRBV15 to TRBJ1-2; D gene unclear. CDR1 is LNHNV, CDR2 YYDKDF, per germline (reference sequence). V was clipped by 0 bases and J by 3 bases, with 14 bases between them. The CDR3 loop spans 16 amino acids. The CDR3 nucleotides read TGTGCCACCAGCAGAGATAGAGGCCGGTACGACTATGGCTACACCTTC. It specifies CATSRDRGRYDYGYTF.